Following are 31 T cell receptor beta chains from one sample sequenced in a study of blood T cell repertoires in COVID-19. Clones were read by immunoSEQ multiplex PCR, and TCRdb kept only the in-frame ones, dropping some. Of fewer than 600,000 clones listed, 80% to 90% are singletons. Sequencing was carried out using peripheral blood. All receptors derive from a man younger than 35 with COVID-19, enrolled during active disease.

The chain links TRBV5-4 to TRBJ1-1, with D possibly TRBD1 on 5 matching bases. The CDR3 covers 14 residues. The V end was cut by 0 bases, the J end by 1 base, with 7 bases between. Germline V gene data show CDR1 as SGHNT and CDR2 as YYREEE (reference sequence). This chain's CDR3 is CASSLARANTEAFF. In DNA, the CDR3 is TGTGCCAGCAGCTTGGCCAGGGCGAACACTGAAGCTTTCTTT.

The chain employs TRBV6-5 and TRBJ2-7, with D possibly matching TRBD2 (6 bases). This CDR3 spans 15 amino acids. The V end lost 5 bases, the J end lost 1 base, and 15 bases lay between the germline ends. Germline V gene sequence: CDR1 MNHEY, CDR2 SVGAGI. The CDR3 DNA reads as TGTGCCAGCAGTCCAGTCGGGGGATCTTCCTACGAGCAGTACTTC. This gives the protein CASSPVGGSSYEQYF.

The chain couples TRBV5-1 to TRBJ2-1, with TRBD1 matching over 8 bases. With V trimmed by 3 bases and J by 7 bases, 12 bases remained unmatched. Per germline, CDR1 SGHRS and CDR2 YFSETQ. CDR3 length equals 16 residues. The CDR3 spells CASSWNSGGAGNEQFF. The CDR3 DNA reads TGCGCCAGCAGCTGGAACTCAGGGGGCGCTGGGAATGAGCAGTTCTTC.

In DNA, the CDR3 is TGCGCCAGCAGGACCCAGGCCTCTGGGGCCAACGTCCTGACTTTC. The encoded protein is CASRTQASGANVLTF. The chain has TRBV10-2 and TRBJ2-6, with D unclear. CDR1 is WSHSY and CDR2 is SAAADI in the germline V gene. Trimming took 6 bases from V and 0 from J, leaving 9 bases between them. The CDR3 consists of 15 residues.

V usage is TRBV24-1 and J usage is TRBJ2-3, with 11 bases fitting TRBD2. Looked up from germline, CDR1 is KGHDR and CDR2 is SFDVKD. The CDR3 is 16 amino acids. Losses at the gene ends were 4 bases for V and 3 bases for J; bases not matched to a gene: 5. The CDR3, as DNA: TGTGCCACCAGTGACTTAGCGGGAGGGCCAACAGATACGCAGTATTTT. It specifies CATSDLAGGPTDTQYF.

This chain links TRBV2 with TRBJ2-3; 7 positions match TRBD2. Germline trimming cut 8 bases from V and 1 base from J; bases unmatched to any gene: 3. Germline V CDR1 and CDR2: SNHLY, FYNNEI. This CDR3 has 13 residues. The CDR3 here is CASHRGGTDTQYF. Written as DNA, the CDR3 is TGTGCCAGCCATCGGGGGGGCACAGATACGCAGTATTTT.

V usage is TRBV7-8 and J usage is TRBJ1-5; no definite D call. CDR3 size: 15 residues. Germline V gene sequence: CDR1 SGHVS, CDR2 FQNEAQ. This CDR3 reads CGIWRDSVSNQPQHF. CDR3 sequence (DNA): TGTGGGATTTGGCGGGATTCCGTTAGCAATCAGCCCCAGCATTTT.

V usage is TRBV9 and J usage is TRBJ1-5; D call uncertain. The CDR3 length is 13 residues. Trimming shortened V by 0 bases and J by 4 bases, and 5 bases separated the two germline ends. The germline gives CDR1 SGDLS, CDR2 YYNGEE. This CDR3 reads CASSVAGNQPQHF. The CDR3 nucleotides are TGTGCCAGCAGCGTAGCCGGGAATCAGCCCCAGCATTTT.

This clone was counted a single time. The chain combines TRBV5-1 with TRBJ2-3; 7 positions match TRBD2. Germline-derived CDR1 and CDR2 are SGHRS and YFSETQ. Unmatched junction bases numbered 5, after V lost 5 bases and J lost 2 bases. This CDR3 comprises 14 residues. CDR3 in amino acids: CASRGGSFTDTQYF. CDR3 nucleotides: TGCGCCAGCAGGGGGGGGTCCTTCACAGATACGCAGTATTTT.

The V gene is TRBV5-1, the J gene TRBJ1-6, with 9 bases matching TRBD1. V lost 5 bases and J lost 12; bases outside the gene matches: 12. The V gene's germline CDR1 is SGHRS and CDR2 YFSETQ. The CDR3 spans 15 residues. The CDR3 region is CASSQSGQGTLPLHF. The CDR3 nucleotides read TGCGCCAGCAGTCAATCTGGACAGGGGACCCTACCCCTCCACTTT.

The chain is built from TRBV10-2 and TRBJ2-7; tentative D call: TRBD1 (5 bases). The germline CDR1 and CDR2 sequences are WSHSY and SAAADI. The CDR3 contains 12 residues. V gave up 2 bases and J gave up 6 bases, with 8 bases separating them. This CDR3 is CASSEPGREQYF. Written as DNA, the CDR3 is TGCGCCAGCAGTGAGCCAGGGCGCGAGCAGTACTTC.

The gene calls are TRBV19 and TRBJ2-3; D is perhaps TRBD2 (7 bases). Germline loops: CDR1 LNHDA, CDR2 SQIVND (reference sequence). Trimming shortened V by 4 bases and J by 9 bases, and 8 bases separated the two germline ends. The CDR3 length is 11 residues. This chain's CDR3 is CASSTGGTQYF. CDR3 nucleotide sequence: TGTGCCAGTAGTACGGGGGGCACGCAGTATTTT.

This chain joins TRBV4-2 and TRBJ2-2; 7 bases match TRBD2. This CDR3 is 16 amino acids long. J lost 4 bases, V lost 4 bases, and 9 bases had no gene match. Per the germline V gene, CDR1 is LGHNA and CDR2 is YNFKEQ. The CDR3 spells CASSPSRERFTGELFF. CDR3 nucleotides: TGTGCCAGCAGCCCATCGCGGGAGCGATTCACCGGGGAGCTGTTTTTT.

The chain has TRBV27 and TRBJ2-4; the match to TRBD1 covers 9 bases. The CDR3 extends over 17 amino acids. V was pared by 4 bases and J by 7 bases, with 14 bases of the junction left unmatched. CDR1 and CDR2 from the germline V gene are MNHEY and SMNVEV (reference sequence). This chain's CDR3 is CASSSNFPGQGRNIQYF. The DNA of the CDR3 is TGTGCCAGCAGTTCAAACTTTCCGGGACAGGGAAGGAACATTCAGTACTTC.

The J gene is TRBJ1-2, the V gene TRBV29-1; D gene unclear. Between the trimmed V and J ends, which lost 2 bases and 4 bases, there was a span of 8 bases. Germline V gene data show CDR1 as SQVTM and CDR2 as ANQGSEA. The CDR3 is made up of 12 amino acids. CDR3 loop: CSVERPGYGYTF. CDR3 nucleotide sequence: TGCAGCGTTGAACGGCCGGGCTATGGCTACACCTTC.

The V and J genes are TRBV9 and TRBJ2-3; D is possibly TRBD2 (6 bases). Germline V gene sequence: CDR1 SGDLS, CDR2 YYNGEE. Trimming took 0 bases from V and 2 from J, leaving 10 bases between them. CDR3 length: 15 amino acids. CDR3 amino acids: CASSVDGSSTDTQYF. CDR3 coding DNA: TGTGCCAGCAGCGTAGACGGGAGTTCCACAGATACGCAGTATTTT.

This clone has just one count. The chain links TRBV10-2 to TRBJ1-2; TRBD1 agrees at 9 bases. The CDR3 is 16 residues long. Trimming removed 1 base from V and 5 bases from J; junction bases left unmatched: 8. CDR1 and CDR2 (germline): WSHSY, SAAADI. The DNA of the CDR3 is TGCGCCAGCAGTGAGTTTACAGGGGGCGCAGGGTATGGCTACACCTTC. Translated: CASSEFTGGAGYGYTF.

Worth noting for this clone: Other DNA sequences of this sample code for an identical CDR3. CDR3 loop: CATSDPLAGETQYF. The CDR3 DNA follows: TGTGCCACCAGTGATCCTTTAGCGGGAGAGACCCAGTACTTC. The chain combines TRBV24-1 with TRBJ2-5; 7 bases are a match to TRBD2. There are 14 residues in the CDR3. In germline, CDR1 is KGHDR, CDR2 SFDVKD. Trimming took 3 bases from V and 4 from J; bases not matched to a gene: 4.

The chain employs TRBV10-3 and TRBJ2-5; D is possibly TRBD2 (7 bases). CDR3 length equals 14 residues. Trimming shortened V by 4 bases and J by 2 bases, and 11 bases separated the two germline ends. CDR1 is ENHRY and CDR2 is SYGVKD in the germline V gene. CDR3 residues: CAISAAGAQETQYF. DNA for the CDR3: TGTGCCATCAGTGCTGCGGGGGCTCAAGAGACCCAGTACTTC.

The chain recombines TRBV25-1 with TRBJ1-1; D is ambiguous. The V gene's germline CDR1 is MGHDK and CDR2 SYGVNS. This CDR3 has 14 residues. The V and J ends lost 5 bases and 1 base respectively, with 11 bases between them. CDR3 coding DNA: TGTGCCAGCAGTCCTCAGAGAGGGAACACTGAAGCTTTCTTT. It specifies CASSPQRGNTEAFF.

This clone appeared a single time. The gene calls are TRBV19 and TRBJ2-7; D perhaps matches TRBD2 (6 bases). CDR1 and CDR2 from the germline V gene are LNHDA and SQIVND (reference sequence). V lost 6 bases, J lost 7 bases, and 13 bases lay in between. The CDR3 runs 12 residues. This CDR3 is CASSQGGGEQYF. The CDR3 coding sequence is TGTGCCAGTAGCCAGGGTGGAGGGGAGCAGTACTTC. The full variable domain, in which reference TRBV19 and TRBJ2-7 provide the parts outside the CDR3, is DGGITQSPKYLFRKEGQNVTLSCEQNLNHDAMYWYRQDPGQGLRLIYYSQIVNDFQKGDIAEGYSVSREKKESFPLTVTSAQKNPTAFYLCASSQGGGEQYFGPGTRLTVT.

This rearrangement joins TRBV3-1 (or the pseudogene TRBV3-2) to TRBJ2-7; 12 nucleotides match TRBD2. Trimming at V came to 4 bases and at J to 5 bases, leaving 3 bases not matched to a gene. CDR3 length: 14 amino acids. CDR1 and CDR2 from the germline V gene are LGHDT and YNNKEL (reference sequence). The DNA of the CDR3 is TGTGCCAGCAGCCGACTAGCGGGAGCCCACGAGCAGTACTTC. Amino acids: CASSRLAGAHEQYF.

The V call is TRBV24-1, the J call TRBJ2-7, with 9 bases aligning to TRBD2. The CDR3 contains 14 residues. The junction had 0 bases not matched to a gene; V was cut back by 2 bases and J by 2 bases. Germline V CDR1 and CDR2: KGHDR, SFDVKD. The DNA of the CDR3 is TGTGCCACCAGTGATTCTAGCGGGGCCTACGAGCAGTACTTC. The encoded protein is CATSDSSGAYEQYF.

The chain employs TRBV5-1 and TRBJ2-2; D uncertain. The CDR3 covers 16 residues. The V and J ends lost 0 bases and 2 bases respectively, with 11 bases between them. CDR1 and CDR2 from the germline V gene are SGHRS and YFSETQ. CDR3: CASSLALQANTGELFF. CDR3 bases: TGCGCCAGCAGCTTGGCCCTCCAGGCAAACACCGGGGAGCTGTTTTTT.

The chain has TRBV4-1 and TRBJ2-5; 13 positions match TRBD2. CDR1 is MGHRA, CDR2 YSYEKL, per germline. The junction had 6 bases not matched to a gene; V was cut back by 4 bases and J by 4 bases. The CDR3 has 16 amino acids. CDR3 sequence reads: CASSPVGLAGAETQYF. DNA of the CDR3: TGCGCCAGCAGCCCAGTCGGACTAGCGGGGGCAGAGACCCAGTACTTC.

This clone was detected a few times. At the DNA level, this CDR3 is encoded by other sequences in the same sample as well. The V gene is TRBV7-9, the J gene TRBJ1-4; D not certain. Germline V gives CDR1 SEHNR, CDR2 FQNEAQ (reference sequence). The V end was cut by 5 bases, the J end by 5 bases, with 3 bases between. CDR3 length: 11 residues. The CDR3 region has the DNA TGTGCCAGCAGCCTGAATGAAAAACTGTTTTTT. It codes for CASSLNEKLFF.

The rearrangement links TRBV5-1 to TRBJ2-3; a weak D match, TRBD1 (6 bases). V lost 6 bases, J lost 2 bases, and 19 bases lay in between. Germline loops: CDR1 SGHRS, CDR2 YFSETQ. The CDR3 loop spans 16 amino acids. The CDR3 DNA reads as TGCGCCAGCACCCAGGACCAGGGGTCTCCCACAGATACGCAGTATTTT. This gives the protein CASTQDQGSPTDTQYF.

This clone has just one count. The chain carries TRBV2 and TRBJ2-7; weak D call: TRBD2 (5 bases). With 7 bases removed from V and 2 bases from J, the gap between germline ends came to 18 bases. This CDR3 contains 15 residues. From germline, CDR1 is SNHLY and CDR2 FYNNEI. The CDR3 coding sequence is TGTGCCAGCAAATACGGAGGAGGAACTACCTACGAGCAGTACTTC. Encoded protein: CASKYGGGTTYEQYF.

V is TRBV12-3 or TRBV12-4 and J is TRBJ1-1; 8 positions match TRBD1. The CDR3 covers 12 residues. V lost 2 bases and J lost 9; bases outside the gene matches: 2. CDR3 in DNA: TGTGCCAGCAGTTTACGGACAGGGAAAGCTTTCTTT. This gives the protein CASSLRTGKAFF.

This chain links TRBV7-9 with TRBJ1-1; a possible D gene is TRBD1 (6 bases). V was shortened by 1 base and J by 9 bases, with 12 bases between the two germline ends. The CDR3 totals 13 residues. CDR1 is SEHNR and CDR2 is FQNEAQ in the germline V gene (reference sequence). CDR3 DNA: TGTGCCAGCAGCTTAGGAGGGTGGGGGCAAGCTTTCTTT. Its translation is CASSLGGWGQAFF. The whole variable domain, filled in from reference TRBV7-9 and TRBJ1-1, reads DTGVSQNPRHKITKRGQNVTFRCDPISEHNRLYWYRQTLGQGPEFLTYFQNEAQLEKSRLLSDRFSAERPKGSFSTLEIQRTEQGDSAMYLCASSLGGWGQAFFGQGTRLTVV.

The chain uses TRBV18 and TRBJ1-2; 11 nucleotides agree with TRBD1. The CDR3 contains 13 residues. Germline V gene data show CDR1 as KGHSH and CDR2 as LQKENI. Trimming at V came to 5 bases and at J to 8 bases, leaving 4 bases not matched to a gene. The CDR3 bases are TGTGCCAGCTCAGCGGACAGGGGGCGCGGCTACACCTTC. Encoded protein: CASSADRGRGYTF.